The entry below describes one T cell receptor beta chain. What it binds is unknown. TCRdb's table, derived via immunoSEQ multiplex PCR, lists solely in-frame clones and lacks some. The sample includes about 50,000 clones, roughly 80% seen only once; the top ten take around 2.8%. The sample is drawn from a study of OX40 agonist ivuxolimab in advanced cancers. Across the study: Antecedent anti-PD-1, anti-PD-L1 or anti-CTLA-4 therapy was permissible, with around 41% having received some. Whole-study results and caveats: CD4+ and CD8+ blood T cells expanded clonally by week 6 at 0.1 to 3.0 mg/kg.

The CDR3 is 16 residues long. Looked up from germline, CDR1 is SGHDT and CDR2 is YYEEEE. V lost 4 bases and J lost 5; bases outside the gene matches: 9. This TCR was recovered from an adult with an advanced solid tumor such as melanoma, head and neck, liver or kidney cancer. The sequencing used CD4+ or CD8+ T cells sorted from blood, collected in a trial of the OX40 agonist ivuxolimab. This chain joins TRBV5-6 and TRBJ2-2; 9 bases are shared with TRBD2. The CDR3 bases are TGTGCCAGCAGCACTAAGCGGGGGGCCATTACCGGGGAGCTGTTTTTT. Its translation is CASSTKRGAITGELFF.